One sample yielded the 24 T cell receptor beta chains listed below, sequenced in a study of cytomegalovirus exposure and HLA in healthy donors. The PCR had 60 Vbeta and 13 Jbeta primers. Using immunoSEQ multiplex PCR, the repertoire was profiled, and TCRdb retains in-frame clones only, with some absent. Among about 160,000 clones, approximately 85% were seen once, and the ten largest hold approximately 6%. The sequenced sample was PBMCs. These receptors all stem from a man between 50 and 59 years old in good health and CMV-seropositive.

The chain uses TRBV7-2 and TRBJ1-2; a possible D gene is TRBD1 (5 bases). CDR1 and CDR2 (germline): SGHTA, FQGNSA. V lost 5 bases to trimming and J lost 2 bases, with 12 bases between them. This CDR3 has 14 amino acids. The CDR3 reads CASSPSWGNYGYTF. DNA for the CDR3: TGTGCCAGCAGCCCGTCCTGGGGCAACTATGGCTACACCTTC.

As DNA, the CDR3 is TGTGCCAGCAGCTTGTTAGGACTAGGGGGAGGCGAGCAGTACTTC. Amino acid sequence: CASSLLGLGGGEQYF. This sequence joins TRBV5-4 and TRBJ2-5, with D possibly TRBD2 on 7 matching bases. The J call is doubtful: the DNA matches TRBJ2-7 better. The CDR3 is made up of 15 amino acids. The germline V gene has CDR1 SGHNT and CDR2 YYREEE (reference sequence).

The chain combines TRBV7-9 with TRBJ2-5, with 12 bases aligning to TRBD2. CDR3 size: 15 residues. V trimming: 4 bases; J trimming: 5 bases; junction bases outside the gene matches: 5. Per germline, CDR1 SEHNR and CDR2 FQNEAQ (reference sequence). The CDR3: CASSSGTSGRETQYF. DNA of the CDR3: TGTGCCAGCAGCTCCGGGACTAGCGGGCGGGAGACCCAGTACTTC.

This chain joins TRBV7-9 and TRBJ1-4, with TRBD1 as a possible D gene (5 bases). CDR3 length equals 14 residues. Germline loops: CDR1 SEHNR, CDR2 FQNEAQ (reference sequence). Between the trimmed V and J ends, which lost 3 bases and 5 bases, there was a span of 10 bases. The DNA for the CDR3 is TGTGCCAGCAGCTTCGGTGGGGGGAATGAAAAACTGTTTTTT. This encodes CASSFGGGNEKLFF.

This chain connects TRBV7-9 to TRBJ1-2; a weak D match, TRBD1 (6 bases). The CDR3 totals 14 residues. V dropped 4 bases and J dropped 4 bases, with 13 bases sitting between them. The germline CDR1 and CDR2 sequences are SEHNR and FQNEAQ (reference sequence). Here the CDR3 DNA reads TGTGCCAGCAGCTCCACGGACAGCCGCTATGGCTACACCTTC. Translation gives CASSSTDSRYGYTF.

A word on this clone: An end of the junction differs from the germline gene, which may be a read error. The V and J genes are TRBV28 and TRBJ1-1, with TRBD1 matching over 10 bases. CDR1 is MDHEN and CDR2 is SYDVKM in the germline V gene. The CDR3 sequence is 13 residues long. CDR3 protein: CASSLPRGTGVLF. The CDR3 nucleotides are TGTGCCAGCAGTCTTCCCCGCGGGACAGGGGTTCTATTT.

This clone was seen a few times. This chain links TRBV5-8 with TRBJ2-1, with 7 nucleotides matching TRBD1. The CDR3 consists of 15 residues. The J segment lost 4 bases and the V segment lost 0 bases, leaving 4 bases of the junction unmatched. Per germline, CDR1 SGHTS and CDR2 YDEGEE. DNA for the CDR3: TGTGCCAGCAGCTTGGCCGCAGGGGGTTACAATGAGCAGTTCTTC. Translated: CASSLAAGGYNEQFF.

This chain links TRBV15 with TRBJ2-5; possibly TRBD1 for D (6 bases). CDR1 LNHNV and CDR2 YYDKDF come from the germline V gene (reference sequence). V was clipped by 5 bases and J by 5 bases, with 12 bases between them. This CDR3 is built from 13 residues. The CDR3 loop is CATSVGGWETQYF. The CDR3 DNA reads as TGTGCCACCAGCGTAGGGGGTTGGGAGACCCAGTACTTC.

The chain is built from TRBV7-2 and TRBJ2-5; TRBD2 matches 9 bases. This CDR3 has 16 amino acids. Germline loops: CDR1 SGHTA, CDR2 FQGNSA. V trimming: 1 base; J trimming: 5 bases; junction bases outside the gene matches: 8. Here the CDR3 reads CASSLGGLRGGETQYF. For the CDR3, the DNA is TGTGCCAGCAGCTTAGGAGGTTTGCGGGGGGGGGAGACCCAGTACTTC.

This sequence joins TRBV5-4 and TRBJ2-7; no firm D call. Trimming stripped 0 bases from V and 3 bases from J, with 16 bases between. The germline V gene encodes CDR1 SGHNT and CDR2 YYREEE (reference sequence). This CDR3 contains 16 residues. The CDR3 DNA is TGTGCCAGCAGCTTGGCCGAAGTAGATCCCTTCTACGAGCAGTACTTC. Protein product: CASSLAEVDPFYEQYF.

The chain links TRBV5-1 to TRBJ2-1; 7 bases line up with TRBD2. This CDR3 region has 15 residues. Germline V gene sequence: CDR1 SGHRS, CDR2 YFSETQ. Trimming cost V 3 bases and J 6 bases; bases outside gene matches: 9. The CDR3 nucleotides are TGCGCCAGCAGCTCGGATACATGGGGGGGCAATGAGCAGTTCTTC. It translates to CASSSDTWGGNEQFF.

The count of this clone is one. The chain employs TRBV5-8 and TRBJ2-7, with TRBD1 as a possible D gene (6 bases). Germline V gene sequence: CDR1 SGHTS, CDR2 YDEGEE. The germline V and J ends were trimmed by 0 bases and 0 bases, with 10 bases remaining between them. There are 15 residues in the CDR3. The CDR3 DNA follows: TGTGCCAGCAGCTTGGCGGGACACAACTCCTACGAGCAGTACTTC. Protein sequence: CASSLAGHNSYEQYF.

The gene calls are TRBV6-6 and TRBJ2-7, with D perhaps matching TRBD1 (5 bases). V was clipped by 2 bases and J by 5 bases, with 13 bases between them. Germline V lookup: CDR1 MNHNY, CDR2 SVGAGI (reference sequence). The CDR3 consists of 14 residues. In DNA form, the CDR3 reads TGTGCCAGCAGTTACGGGGCAGGGAACCACGAGCAGTACTTC. This gives the protein CASSYGAGNHEQYF.

The CDR3 spells CASSPGGLLSSYNEQFF. The CDR3 DNA reads as TGTGCCAGCAGCCCCGGCGGACTCCTAAGCTCCTACAATGAGCAGTTCTTC. The chain links TRBV9 to TRBJ2-1; D might be TRBD2 (5 bases). V was cut by 4 bases and J by 0 bases, with 17 bases left in between. CDR1 SGDLS and CDR2 YYNGEE come from the germline V gene. This CDR3 has 17 amino acids.

This clone was seen once. The chain couples TRBV6-1 to TRBJ2-5; D might be TRBD1 (6 bases). The V end was cut by 0 bases, the J end by 5 bases, with 16 bases between. Germline values: CDR1 MNHNS, CDR2 SASEGT. The CDR3 sequence is 16 residues long. CDR3 sequence (DNA): TGTGCCAGCAGTGAAGCAGGGGGACAAGGGTCGGAGACCCAGTACTTC. Its protein product is CASSEAGGQGSETQYF.

The rearrangement links TRBV2 to TRBJ2-1; TRBD2 aligns across 9 bases. Germline V gene lookup returns CDR1 SNHLY and CDR2 FYNNEI. The CDR3 is 15 residues long. V was clipped by 3 bases and J by 5 bases; unmatched bases: 5. The CDR3 DNA follows: TGTGCCAGCAGTGAGGTGGCGGGAGGGAACAATGAGCAGTTCTTC. This translates into CASSEVAGGNNEQFF.

This clone turned up a few times. A much larger clonotype is one base distant, so this may be a read error. V and J are TRBV27 and TRBJ2-3; no reliable D call. The V gene's germline CDR1 is MNHEY and CDR2 SMNVEV (reference sequence). The length of the CDR3 is 13 residues. With 1 base removed from V and 2 bases from J, the gap between germline ends came to 4 bases. The CDR3 loop reads CASSLFLTDTQYF. As DNA, the CDR3 is TGTGCCAGCAGTTTATTCCTCACAGATACGCAGTATTTT.

In the case of this clone: Additional DNA sequences in this sample encode the identical CDR3. This sequence joins TRBV5-1 and TRBJ2-1, with 7 bases identical to TRBD1. This CDR3 spans 14 amino acids. Germline V gene sequence: CDR1 SGHRS, CDR2 YFSETQ. V shed 0 bases and J 4 bases; nucleotides not matched to a gene: 1. CDR3 nucleotide sequence: TGCGCCAGCAGCTTGGGACAGGGATACAATGAGCAGTTCTTC. This gives the protein CASSLGQGYNEQFF.

V is TRBV5-8 and J is TRBJ1-2; maybe TRBD1 (5 bases). Per the germline V gene, CDR1 is SGHTS and CDR2 is YDEGEE. This CDR3 region has 13 residues. Trimming pared 4 bases from V and 3 bases from J, leaving 10 bases between. The CDR3 sequence: CASSPRVDYGYTF. The CDR3 DNA reads TGTGCCAGCAGCCCCAGGGTAGACTATGGCTACACCTTC. The full variable domain, its missing parts supplied by reference TRBV5-8 and TRBJ1-2, is EAGVTQSPTHLIKTRGQQATLRCSPISGHTSVYWYQQALGLGLQFLLWYDEGEERNRGNFPPRFSGRQFPNYSSELNVNALELEDSALYLCASSPRVDYGYTFGSGTRLTVV.

V usage is TRBV5-1 and J usage is TRBJ2-3; 11 bases map to TRBD2. This CDR3 comprises 18 residues. Germline values: CDR1 SGHRS, CDR2 YFSETQ. Trimming removed 3 bases from V and 5 bases from J; junction bases left unmatched: 14. DNA of the CDR3: TGCGCCAGCAGCTCACCGTATAGCGGGAGGGCCGAGGAAGATACGCAGTATTTT. Translation gives CASSSPYSGRAEEDTQYF.

This chain connects TRBV9 to TRBJ2-5; the D gene is possibly TRBD2 (6 bases). This CDR3 is 15 amino acids long. CDR1 and CDR2 from the germline V gene are SGDLS and YYNGEE. The germline V and J ends were trimmed by 3 bases and 2 bases, with 14 bases remaining between them. CDR3 DNA sequence: TGTGCCAGCAGCGCACAAGGGACTCGACAAGAGACCCAGTACTTC. Translation: CASSAQGTRQETQYF. Full variable domain (remainder filled in from reference TRBV9 and TRBJ2-5): DSGVTQTPKHLITATGQRVTLRCSPRSGDLSVYWYQQSLDQGLQFLIQYYNGEERAKGNILERFSAQQFPDLHSELNLSSLELGDSALYFCASSAQGTRQETQYFGPGTRLLVL.

This clone was seen only a few times. The gene calls are TRBV6-5 and TRBJ2-1; D call uncertain. The V gene lost 0 bases and the J gene lost 0 bases, with 9 bases spanning the gap. Germline lookup yields CDR1 MNHEY and CDR2 SVGAGI. The CDR3 consists of 16 residues. CDR3 loop: CASSYSRYLSYNEQFF. CDR3 DNA sequence: TGTGCCAGCAGTTACTCGCGGTATCTCTCCTACAATGAGCAGTTCTTC.

The chain joins TRBV5-1 to TRBJ2-7; TRBD2 matches at 14 bases. The CDR3 covers 16 residues. The V segment lost 4 bases and the J segment 7 bases; nucleotides outside the gene matches: 10. Germline V gene lookup returns CDR1 SGHRS and CDR2 YFSETQ. CDR3 sequence (DNA): TGCGCCAGCAGCCTTGGGACTAGCGGGAGCTCGGAGGAGCAGTACTTC. It translates to CASSLGTSGSSEEQYF.

CDR3 amino acids: CAWIQGHPYNEQFF. The CDR3, as DNA: TGTGCCTGGATACAGGGGCACCCCTACAATGAGCAGTTCTTC. The genes are TRBV30 and TRBJ2-1; 7 bases agree with TRBD1. Germline loops: CDR1 GTSNPN, CDR2 SVGIG (reference sequence). This CDR3 is built from 14 residues. Trimming took 4 bases from V and 2 from J; bases not matched to a gene: 5.